Listed below are T cell receptor beta chains from one sample, sequenced in a study of cytomegalovirus exposure and HLA in healthy donors. TCRdb keeps only in-frame clones here, not all; method: immunoSEQ multiplex PCR. Here the sample spans roughly 130,000 clones, less than 80% being singletons. Sequenced: PBMCs. The receptors derive from a middle-aged man in good health and CMV-seropositive. Both conserved end residues are part of each CDR3. Fields, in order: D gene, clone size, CDR3 length, V gene, J gene, CDR3 protein, CDR3 DNA. The D gene is left open where the match is weak. Some rows have no size entry. The others give once, few or many, or a class for an expanded clone.

.	.	13	TRBV6-5	TRBJ2-6	CASRASGANVLTF	TGTGCCAGCAGAGCCTCTGGGGCCAACGTCCTGACTTTC
TRBD1	.	16	TRBV7-8	TRBJ2-5	CASRQRDRGRQETQYF	TGTGCCAGCAGGCAGCGGGACAGGGGTAGACAAGAGACCCAGTACTTC
TRBD1	.	17	TRBV2	TRBJ1-4	CASRPDRGTATNEKLFF	TGTGCCAGCAGACCAGACAGGGGAACTGCAACTAATGAAAAACTGTTTTTT
.	.	18	TRBV27	TRBJ1-2	CASSLTRGGSPPDYGYTF	TGTGCCAGCAGTTTAACCCGAGGAGGTAGCCCCCCTGACTATGGCTACACCTTC
.	.	17	TRBV15	TRBJ2-4	CATSRDELTMAKNIQYF	TGTGCCACCAGCAGAGATGAGCTGACTATGGCCAAAAACATTCAGTACTTC
.	.	13	TRBV2	TRBJ1-5	CASSEEGYQPQHF	TGTGCCAGCAGTGAAGAGGGGTATCAGCCCCAGCATTTT
TRBD2	.	18	TRBV19	TRBJ2-2	CASTKGLAGVRNTGELFF	TGTGCCAGCACCAAGGGACTAGCGGGGGTTCGGAACACCGGGGAGCTGTTTTTT
.	.	14	TRBV28	TRBJ1-1	CASSLVQLNTEAFF	TGTGCCAGCAGTTTGGTACAGCTGAACACTGAAGCTTTCTTT
TRBD1	.	16	TRBV27	TRBJ1-1	CASSSPLHDRGFRAFF	TGTGCCAGCAGTTCCCCCCTTCACGACAGGGGGTTTCGAGCTTTCTTT
.	.	15	TRBV9	TRBJ1-2	CASSVELTEKSGYTF	TGTGCCAGCAGCGTAGAGCTTACCGAAAAATCTGGCTACACCTTC
.	.	13	TRBV5-5	TRBJ2-7	CASSLDSTYEQYF	TGTGCCAGCAGCTTGGACAGCACCTACGAGCAGTACTTC
TRBD2	.	15	TRBV9	TRBJ2-3	CASSVDSGGTDTQYF	TGTGCCAGCAGCGTAGATAGCGGGGGCACAGATACGCAGTATTTT
.	once	23	TRBV27	TRBJ2-7	CASSSRTRRTGREMGETSYEQYF	TGTGCCAGCAGTTCCAGAACCCGACGGACAGGGCGGGAGATGGGAGAGACTTCCTACGAGCAGTACTTC
.	.	15	TRBV15	TRBJ2-3	CATSRDTQGPDTQYF	TGTGCCACCAGCAGAGATACGCAGGGGCCAGATACGCAGTATTTT
TRBD1	once	15	TRBV18	TRBJ1-1	CASSPSTGRGTEAFF	TGTGCCAGCTCACCATCGACAGGGCGTGGCACTGAAGCTTTCTTT
TRBD1	few	13	TRBV27	TRBJ1-2	CASSFPGGRGYTF	TGTGCCAGCAGTTTCCCAGGGGGCCGTGGCTACACCTTC
TRBD1	.	12	TRBV30	TRBJ1-1	CAGQGRNTEAFF	TGTGCCGGACAGGGTCGGAACACTGAAGCTTTCTTT
.	.	16	TRBV6-4	TRBJ2-7	CASSDSIQRSPYEQYF	TGTGCCAGCAGTGACTCGATTCAGCGTTCACCCTACGAGCAGTACTTC
.	.	15	TRBV5-1	TRBJ2-2	CASSATIANTGELFF	TGCGCCAGCAGCGCGACAATCGCGAACACCGGGGAGCTGTTTTTT
TRBD1	.	16	TRBV5-1	TRBJ2-7	CASSLGWTGTGDEQYF	TGCGCCAGCAGCTTGGGTTGGACAGGGACAGGGGACGAGCAGTACTTC
.	few	12	TRBV14	TRBJ1-1	CASNQAGFQAFF	TGTGCCAGCAACCAAGCAGGGTTTCAAGCTTTCTTT
TRBD2	.	14	TRBV2	TRBJ2-1	CASRGLAGFNEQFF	TGTGCCAGCAGGGGACTAGCGGGGTTCAATGAGCAGTTCTTC
.	.	15	TRBV7-9	TRBJ2-3	CASSLGKQGPDTQYF	TGTGCCAGCAGCTTAGGGAAACAGGGTCCAGATACGCAGTATTTT
.	.	20	TRBV19	TRBJ1-1	CASTSGGYIVKTGKNTEAFF	TGTGCCAGTACCTCAGGAGGCTATATAGTCAAAACGGGGAAGAACACTGAAGCTTTCTTT
.	.	14	TRBV19	TRBJ2-4	CASSPRGSTNIQYF	TGTGCCAGTAGTCCCCGGGGGAGCACAAACATTCAGTACTTC
TRBD2	.	17	TRBV19	TRBJ2-2	CASRALSGSGNTGELFF	TGTGCCAGTAGGGCCTTAAGCGGGAGCGGGAACACCGGGGAGCTGTTTTTT
TRBD2	few	18	TRBV5-1	TRBJ2-1	CASSLPGTSGSTIHEQFF	TGCGCCAGCAGCTTACCCGGGACTAGCGGGAGTACAATTCATGAGCAGTTCTTC
TRBD1	.	15	TRBV5-6	TRBJ1-1	CASSLMTGMNTEAFF	TGTGCCAGCAGCTTAATGACAGGGATGAACACTGAAGCTTTCTTT
TRBD1	.	15	TRBV6-5	TRBJ1-4	CASSFSTGTNEKLFF	TGTGCCAGCAGTTTTTCGACAGGGACAAATGAAAAACTGTTTTTT
.	few	14	TRBV25-1	TRBJ1-4	CASSGRQPNEKLFF	TGTGCCAGCAGTGGGAGACAGCCTAATGAAAAACTGTTTTTT